This TCR beta chain appears in the sequencing data of a study of technical replicates of blood from a handful of donors. Sequenced by immunoSEQ multiplex PCR; TCRdb stores in-frame clones only, minus some. The sample yields 45,000 to 60,000 clones, 91% seen once. Per the germline V gene, CDR1 is SGHRS and CDR2 is YFSETQ. The CDR3 is 17 amino acids. With V trimmed by 3 bases and J by 6 bases, 10 bases remained unmatched. The chain combines TRBV5-1 with TRBJ2-2, with 11 bases identical to TRBD1. The specimen was PBMCs. The clonotype comes from a human donor in good health. Some clones in this sample may be carry-over from other donors' samples. The CDR3 region has the DNA TGCGCCAGCAGCTATACTAGGACAGGGGGCAATTCCGGGGAGCTGTTTTTT. Its translation: CASSYTRTGGNSGELFF.